In its sample, the clone carrying this T cell receptor (beta chain) was seen once. Its antigen is unidentified. This record comes from a study of memory CD4+ T cells and cytomegalovirus serostatus. About the study: This sample comes from healthy Belgian adults, under 10 CMV seropositive, approximately 22 seronegative.

Study-wide points: Of 150 to 200 reported CMV TCRbeta sequences, some 67 were found in memory CD4+ repertoires.

TCRdb's table, derived via immunoSEQ multiplex PCR, lists solely in-frame clones and lacks some. This sample has around 61,000 clones; around 76% occur once, and the top ten carry around 0.43%. Single viable CD3+CD4+CD8-CD45RO+ cells were sorted as the memory CD4+ T cells. Total CD4+ T cells were enriched by CD4 positive selection. This CDR3 region has 13 residues. Trimming took 3 bases from V and 6 from J, leaving 8 bases between them. Germline CDR1 SGHAT, CDR2 FQNNGV. The sequencing sample was made of memory CD4+ T cells from blood. The clonotype was recovered from an adult in good health and CMV-seronegative. V gene TRBV11-2 combines with J gene TRBJ2-2; D may be TRBD1 (5 bases). CDR3 sequence (DNA): TGTGCCAGCAGCTTCGCAGGGCCCGGGGAGCTGTTTTTT. Encoded protein: CASSFAGPGELFF.